A single sample is the source of the 3 T cell receptor beta chains below, sequenced in a study of CD8+ T cells in alopecia areata. The sample's treatment: oral pan-JAK inhibitor, 5-10 mg twice daily. TCR sequencing used cDNA made by reverse transcription of extracted RNA. The assay was immunoSEQ multiplex PCR, and TCRdb's table has in-frame clones only and misses some. The sample has 60,000 to 90,000 clones, about 71% seen once. The sample was CD8+ T cells sorted from blood, taken at week 24, from a patient treated with tofacitinib. The receptors originated from a human donor with alopecia areata.

This rearrangement joins TRBV4-1 to TRBJ2-7; D gene unclear. CDR1 and CDR2 from the germline V gene are MGHRA and YSYEKL. The length of the CDR3 is 14 residues. V shed 1 base and J shed 1 base, with 8 bases lying between them. The CDR3 nucleotides read TGCGCCAGCAGCCAAGGCCAGGCATCCTACGAGCAGTACTTC. It is translated as CASSQGQASYEQYF.

This clone was found once. The V gene is TRBV4-1, the J gene TRBJ2-5; D gene unclear. Germline V CDR1 and CDR2: MGHRA, YSYEKL. This CDR3 comprises 15 residues. V dropped 3 bases and J dropped 2 bases, with 13 bases sitting between them. CDR3 sequence reads: CASSHVRKGQETQYF. The CDR3 bases are TGCGCCAGCAGCCATGTCCGGAAGGGACAAGAGACCCAGTACTTC.

CDR3 DNA: TGTGCCAGCAGCGTAGTGGCAGCGAACACTGAAGCTTTCTTT. Its protein is CASSVVAANTEAFF. The J gene is TRBJ1-1, the V gene TRBV9, with D hard to call. V lost 0 bases to trimming and J lost 1 base, with 7 bases between them. Germline V gene data show CDR1 as SGDLS and CDR2 as YYNGEE. CDR3 length equals 14 residues. Supplemented by reference TRBV9 and TRBJ1-1, the full variable domain reads DSGVTQTPKHLITATGQRVTLRCSPRSGDLSVYWYQQSLDQGLQFLIQYYNGEERAKGNILERFSAQQFPDLHSELNLSSLELGDSALYFCASSVVAANTEAFFGQGTRLTVV.